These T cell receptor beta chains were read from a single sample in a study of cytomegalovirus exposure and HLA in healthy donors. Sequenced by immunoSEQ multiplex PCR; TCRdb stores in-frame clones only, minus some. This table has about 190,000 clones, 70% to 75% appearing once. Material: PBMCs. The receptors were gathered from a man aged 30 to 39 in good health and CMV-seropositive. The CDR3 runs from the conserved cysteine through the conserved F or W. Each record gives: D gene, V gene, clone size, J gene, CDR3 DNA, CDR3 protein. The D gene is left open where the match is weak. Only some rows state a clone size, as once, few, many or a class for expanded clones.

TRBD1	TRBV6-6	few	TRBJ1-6	TGTGCCAGTATGCAGGGGGCGAATTCACCCCTCCACTTT	CASMQGANSPLHF
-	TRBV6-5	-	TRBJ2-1	TGTGCCAGCAGTTACCGGCGGGGTTCCTACAATGAGCAGTTCTTC	CASSYRRGSYNEQFF
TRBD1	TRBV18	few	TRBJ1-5	TGTGCCAGCTCACCGGGGAAGGGGGCGGGCAATCAGCCCCAGCATTTT	CASSPGKGAGNQPQHF
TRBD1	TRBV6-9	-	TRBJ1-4	TGTGCCAGCAGTTACTGCGACAGGGGAGGAAACGAAAAACTGTTTTTT	CASSYCDRGGNEKLFF
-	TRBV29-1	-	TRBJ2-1	TGCAGCGTTGAAGACCCTGACAGGCACAATGAGCAGTTCTTC	CSVEDPDRHNEQFF
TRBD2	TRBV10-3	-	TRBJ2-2	TGTGCCATCAGTGAGACCAGCGGGAGAGCAACCGGGGAGCTGTTTTTT	CAISETSGRATGELFF
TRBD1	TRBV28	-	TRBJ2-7	TGTGCCAGCAGTTTATATGCGACAGGGGGGGCCTACGAGCAGTACTTC	CASSLYATGGAYEQYF
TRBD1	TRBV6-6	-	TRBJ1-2	TGTGCCAGCATTCCCTCGGGACAGAACTATGGCTACACCTTC	CASIPSGQNYGYTF
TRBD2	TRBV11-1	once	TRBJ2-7	TGTGCCAGCAGCTTAACCTCTAGCGGGTCCTACGAGCAGTACTTC	CASSLTSSGSYEQYF
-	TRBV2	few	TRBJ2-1	TGTGCCTCCTACCGGGAGTATTACAATGAGCAGTTCTTC	CASYREYYNEQFF
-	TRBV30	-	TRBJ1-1	TGTGCCTGGAGAGCGGGACCTGAAGCTTTCTTT	CAWRAGPEAFF
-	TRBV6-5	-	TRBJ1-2	TGTGCCAGCAGTTACTCGAAGCGAGGCGATTATGGCTACACCTTC	CASSYSKRGDYGYTF
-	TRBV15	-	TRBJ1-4	TGTGCCACCAGCAGCACAGCCGCAACTAATGAAAAACTGTTTTTT	CATSSTAATNEKLFF
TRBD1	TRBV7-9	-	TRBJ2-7	TGTTCCAGCAGCCCGGACAGGGTATTCAACCAGCAGTACTTC	CSSSPDRVFNQQYF
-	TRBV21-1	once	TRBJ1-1	TGTGCCAGCAGCCCAAAGGTGGGTTTGCTTGGGCCACCCCAGCCCGAAGCTTTCTTT	CASSPKVGLLGPPQPEAFF
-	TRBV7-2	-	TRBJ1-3	TGTGCCAGCAGCTCCTCGGGAGAAGATGGAAACACCATATATTTT	CASSSSGEDGNTIYF
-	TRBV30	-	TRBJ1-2	TGTGCCTGGAGTGTACTATTGGCCGGAGCTAACTATGGCTACACCTTC	CAWSVLLAGANYGYTF
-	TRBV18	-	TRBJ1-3	TGTGCCAGCTCACCACCGGGGGCAGGAAGGCCCCTCTCTGGAAACACCATATATTTT	CASSPPGAGRPLSGNTIYF
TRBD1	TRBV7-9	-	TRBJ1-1	TGTGCCAGCAGCTTATCGGGACAGGGGCAGGGGGCTTTCTTT	CASSLSGQGQGAFF
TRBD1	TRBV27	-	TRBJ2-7	TGTGCCAGCAGTCGAAGGACAGGGACCTACGAGCAGTACTTC	CASSRRTGTYEQYF
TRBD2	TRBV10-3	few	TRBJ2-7	TGTGCCATGCGGACTAGCGGGGGTAGCTCCTACGAGCAGTACTTC	CAMRTSGGSSYEQYF
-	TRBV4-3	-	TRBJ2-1	TGCGCCAGCAGCCAAGACAGGGGTCATTACAATGAGCAGTTCTTC	CASSQDRGHYNEQFF
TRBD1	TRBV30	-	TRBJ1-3	TGTGCCTGGAAGGACAGGGACTCTGGAAACACCATATATTTT	CAWKDRDSGNTIYF
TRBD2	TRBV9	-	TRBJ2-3	TGTGCCAGCAGCTGGGGGAGGGCCCCGACCGAAGATACGCAGTATTTT	CASSWGRAPTEDTQYF
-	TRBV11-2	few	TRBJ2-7	TGTGCCAGCAGCTGGCCGGGGTCCTTCTACGAGCAGTACTTC	CASSWPGSFYEQYF
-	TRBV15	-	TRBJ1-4	TGTGCCACCAGCAGCCAGCGTGCAACTAATGAAAAACTGTTTTTT	CATSSQRATNEKLFF
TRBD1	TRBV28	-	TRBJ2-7	TGTGCCAGCAAAGATGGCGGGCAGGGGGCCTCCGAGCAGTACTTC	CASKDGGQGASEQYF
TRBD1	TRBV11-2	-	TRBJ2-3	TGTGCCAGCAGCTTAGCGCCGGGACAGGGGCAAGATACGCAGTATTTT	CASSLAPGQGQDTQYF
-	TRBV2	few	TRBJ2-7	TGTGCCAGCAGTGGAGGGTCCTACGAGCAGTACTTC	CASSGGSYEQYF
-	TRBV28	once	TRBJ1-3	TGTGCCAGCAGTACCCTGGGGACAACCCGCCCTGGAAACACCATATATTTT	CASSTLGTTRPGNTIYF
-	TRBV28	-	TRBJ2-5	TGTGCCAGCAGTTTAGCGGGGTCACAAGAGACCCAGTACTTC	CASSLAGSQETQYF